What follows is one TCR beta chain and its context. This clonotype was detected many times. It has no known antigen specificity. Base qualities are not at hand, and no much larger clone is one base apart. Cut back by 0 bases and 6 bases, the V and J ends lie 16 bases apart. The CDR1 and CDR2 encoded by the germline V gene are SGHRS and YFSETQ. CDR3 length: 16 amino acids, cysteine to phenylalanine. The read is trimmed to its CDR3 DNA, 48 bases read in frame from base 1. This sample stems from a study of early T cells in non-severe SARS-CoV-2 infection (dated by TCRdb to about 2021). Background on the whole study: Because TCR sequencing relied on bulk RNA taken from unsorted whole blood, pairing of alpha and beta chains was not possible.

The library was produced with 5' RACE. The run used a NextSeq 500. The TCR library protocol attached unique molecular identifiers to individual cDNA molecules to correct for sequencing error and PCR bias. Both TCR alpha and beta chains were sequenced, and tight co-correlation was observed between alpha and beta sequence abundances in each sample. On the authors' methods: V gene, J gene and CDR3 annotation of TCR sequences was performed with Decombinator V4. Expanded TCRs were defined as changing significantly between any two time points under a Poisson model with p below 0.0001. TCR abundances were normalised to the total number of TCRs sequenced per sample and were expressed as counts per million. TRAV1-2 paired with TRAJ12, TRAJ20 or TRAJ33 defined MAIT TCRs, while TRAV10 paired with TRAJ18 defined iNKT TCRs. VDJdb, accessed 1 November 2021, was searched for CMV, EBV and SARS-CoV-2 annotated TCRs, excluding TCRs annotated for multiple antigens. TCRdb cleaned the public reads at Q25 with fastp, built clones with MiXCR and kept in-frame beta chains. Each entry merges the rows of one CDR3 protein and shows their most common DNA and genes. Here the V and J calls rest on TCRdb's processing, not on the authors' analysis. For this sample the table gives under 40,000 distinct CDR3 sequences, of which about 6.2% were detected only once. The top ten clonotypes cover 5% to 6.5% of the sample.

Set within a cohort of healthcare workers in London, UK, this nested case-control study involved weekly PCR testing of nasopharyngeal swabs along with blood sampling. Healthcare workers were recruited during the week of the UK lockdown, between 23 and 31 March 2020, and followed weekly for up to 16 weeks. What the authors observed across the whole study: VDJdb matching was skewed toward anti-spike CD8 responses and likely underestimated virus-specific expansions by missing private and CD4 specificities.

The sequence joins TRBV5-1 to TRBJ2-1, with TRBD1 perhaps the D gene, on 6 matching bases. Sequenced: whole blood. The origin of this receptor is an adult who was a healthcare worker with PCR-confirmed SARS-CoV-2 infection or an uninfected control (not recorded which). CDR3 protein: CASSLGGRGHFNEQFF. The DNA is as follows: TGCGCCAGCAGCTTGGGAGGTAGGGGACATTTCAATGAGCAGTTCTTC.